This T cell receptor (beta chain) was obtained from a study of cytomegalovirus exposure and HLA in healthy donors. 60 Vbeta and 13 Jbeta primers were used in PCR. Profiling relied on immunoSEQ multiplex PCR, and the TCRdb table lists in-frame clones only, not all of them. The sample includes about 200,000 clones, around 77% seen only once; the top ten take less than 3%. Comment on this clone: Its antigen is still unknown.

Germline V lookup: CDR1 LGHNA, CDR2 YSLEER. V lost 4 bases and J lost 2, with 13 bases in between. The CDR3 sequence is 15 residues long. Whole-study results and caveats: In most subjects, TCR beta sequences reportedly gave accurate predictions of HLA-A and HLA-B alleles. Serostatus for CMV was the only available immune exposure information. For presence/absence analyses, sequencing depth was assumed to be roughly uniform across donors. Researchers catalogued roughly 150 TCR beta chains as cytomegalovirus-associated.

The sequenced sample was PBMCs. The receptor's source is a woman aged 25 to 39 in good health and CMV-seronegative. The J gene is TRBJ2-3, the V gene TRBV4-3; the D gene is possibly TRBD2 (6 bases). The CDR3 is CASSRRLDPTDTQYF. In DNA, the CDR3 is TGCGCCAGCAGCCGTAGACTAGACCCCACAGATACGCAGTATTTT.